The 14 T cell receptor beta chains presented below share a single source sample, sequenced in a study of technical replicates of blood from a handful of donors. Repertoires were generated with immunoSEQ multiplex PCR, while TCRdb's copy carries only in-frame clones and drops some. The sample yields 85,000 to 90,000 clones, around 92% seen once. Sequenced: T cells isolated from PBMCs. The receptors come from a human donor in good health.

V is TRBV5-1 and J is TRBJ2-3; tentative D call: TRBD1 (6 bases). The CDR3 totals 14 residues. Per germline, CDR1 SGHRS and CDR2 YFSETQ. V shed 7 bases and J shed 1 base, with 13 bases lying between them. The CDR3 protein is CASGQQSRTDTQYF. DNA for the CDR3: TGCGCCAGCGGACAGCAGTCCCGCACAGATACGCAGTATTTT. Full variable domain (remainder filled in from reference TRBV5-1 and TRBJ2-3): KAGVTQTPRYLIKTRGQQVTLSCSPISGHRSVSWYQQTPGQGLQFLFEYFSETQRNKGNFPGRFSGRQFSNSRSEMNVSTLELGDSALYLCASGQQSRTDTQYFGPGTRLTVL.

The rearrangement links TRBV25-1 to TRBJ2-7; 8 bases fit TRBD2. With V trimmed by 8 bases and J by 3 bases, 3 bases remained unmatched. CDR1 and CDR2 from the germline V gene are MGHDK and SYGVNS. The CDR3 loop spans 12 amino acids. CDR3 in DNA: TGTGCCAGCCAGAGCGGGGGCTACGAGCAGTACTTC. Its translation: CASQSGGYEQYF.

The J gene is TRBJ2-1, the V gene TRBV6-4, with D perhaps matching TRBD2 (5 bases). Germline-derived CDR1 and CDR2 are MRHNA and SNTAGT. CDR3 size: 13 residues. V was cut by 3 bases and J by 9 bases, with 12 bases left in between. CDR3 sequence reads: CASSDSTEGEQFF. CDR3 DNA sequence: TGTGCCAGCAGTGATTCCACAGAGGGTGAGCAGTTCTTC.

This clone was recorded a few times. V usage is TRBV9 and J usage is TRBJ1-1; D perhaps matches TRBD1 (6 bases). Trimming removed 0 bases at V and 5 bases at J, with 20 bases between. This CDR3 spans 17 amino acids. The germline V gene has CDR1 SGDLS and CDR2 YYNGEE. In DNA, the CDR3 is TGTGCCAGCAGCGTAGGGTTGGCCAGGGGAGTTGAGACTGAAGCTTTCTTT. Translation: CASSVGLARGVETEAFF.

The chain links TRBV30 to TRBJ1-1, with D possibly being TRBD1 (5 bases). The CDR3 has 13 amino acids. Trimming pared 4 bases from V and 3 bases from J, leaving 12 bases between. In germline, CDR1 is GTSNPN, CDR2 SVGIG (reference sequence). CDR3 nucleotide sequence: TGTGCCTGGAAGAACTGGGGGGACACTGAAGCTTTCTTT. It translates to CAWKNWGDTEAFF.

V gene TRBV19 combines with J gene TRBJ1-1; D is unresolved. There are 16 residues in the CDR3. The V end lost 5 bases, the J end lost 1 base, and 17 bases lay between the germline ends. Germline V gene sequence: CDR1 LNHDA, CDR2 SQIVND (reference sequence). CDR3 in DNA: TGTGCCAGTAGTCGGCAGGCCCTTCTAAGGAACACTGAAGCTTTCTTT. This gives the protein CASSRQALLRNTEAFF. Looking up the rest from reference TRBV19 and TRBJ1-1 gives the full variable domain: DGGITQSPKYLFRKEGQNVTLSCEQNLNHDAMYWYRQDPGQGLRLIYYSQIVNDFQKGDIAEGYSVSREKKESFPLTVTSAQKNPTAFYLCASSRQALLRNTEAFFGQGTRLTVV.

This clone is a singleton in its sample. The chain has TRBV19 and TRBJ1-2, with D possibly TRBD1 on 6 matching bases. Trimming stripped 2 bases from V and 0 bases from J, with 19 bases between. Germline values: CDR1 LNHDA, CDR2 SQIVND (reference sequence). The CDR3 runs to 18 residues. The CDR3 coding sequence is TGTGCCAGTAGTATAATTGCCGCAGGGGAGTTAGCTAACTATGGCTACACCTTC. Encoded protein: CASSIIAAGELANYGYTF.

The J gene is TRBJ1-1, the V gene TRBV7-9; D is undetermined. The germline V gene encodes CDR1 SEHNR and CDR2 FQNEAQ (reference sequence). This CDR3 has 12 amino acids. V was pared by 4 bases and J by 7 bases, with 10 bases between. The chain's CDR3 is CASSSRKIEAFF. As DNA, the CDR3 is TGTGCCAGCAGCTCCAGGAAAATTGAAGCTTTCTTT.

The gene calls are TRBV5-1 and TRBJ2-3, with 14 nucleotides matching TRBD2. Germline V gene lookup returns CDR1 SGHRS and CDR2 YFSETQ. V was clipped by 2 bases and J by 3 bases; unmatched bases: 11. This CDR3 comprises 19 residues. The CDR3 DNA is TGCGCCAGCAGCTTACAACCCGGGACTAGCGGGGGATCGACAGATACGCAGTATTTT. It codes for CASSLQPGTSGGSTDTQYF.

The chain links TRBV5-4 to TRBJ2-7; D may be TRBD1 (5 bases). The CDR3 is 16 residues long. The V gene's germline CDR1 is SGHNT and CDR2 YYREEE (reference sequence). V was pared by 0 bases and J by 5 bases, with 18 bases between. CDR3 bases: TGTGCCAGCAGCTTGGCCCTTGGTCAGGGAACTGACGAGCAGTACTTC. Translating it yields CASSLALGQGTDEQYF.

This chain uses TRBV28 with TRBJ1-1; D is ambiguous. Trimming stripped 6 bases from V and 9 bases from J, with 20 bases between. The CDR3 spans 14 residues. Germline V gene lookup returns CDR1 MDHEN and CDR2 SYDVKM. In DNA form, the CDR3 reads TGTGCCAGCAGCCATGCCGGGGTTGGGTCGAAAGCTTTCTTT. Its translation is CASSHAGVGSKAFF. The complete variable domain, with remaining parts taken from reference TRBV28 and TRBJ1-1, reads DVKVTQSSRYLVKRTGEKVFLECVQDMDHENMFWYRQDPGLGLRLIYFSYDVKMKEKGDIPEGYSVSREKKERFSLILESASTNQTSMYLCASSHAGVGSKAFFGQGTRLTVV.

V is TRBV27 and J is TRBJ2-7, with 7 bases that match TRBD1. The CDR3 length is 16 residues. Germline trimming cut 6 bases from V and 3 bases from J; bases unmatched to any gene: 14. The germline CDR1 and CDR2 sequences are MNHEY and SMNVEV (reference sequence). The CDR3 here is CASSPTTGVGVYEQYF. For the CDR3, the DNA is TGTGCCAGCAGCCCCACCACAGGGGTCGGGGTCTACGAGCAGTACTTC.

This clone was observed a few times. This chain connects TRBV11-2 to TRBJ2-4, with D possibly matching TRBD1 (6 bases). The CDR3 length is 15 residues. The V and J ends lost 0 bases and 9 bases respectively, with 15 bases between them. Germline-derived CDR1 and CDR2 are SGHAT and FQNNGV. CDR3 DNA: TGTGCCAGCAGCTTAGAGGTCTACGTAGGGGGCATTCAGTACTTC. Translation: CASSLEVYVGGIQYF.

The CDR3 region is CASSYEGLGTEAFF. DNA for the CDR3: TGTGCCAGCAGTTACGAGGGACTGGGGACTGAAGCTTTCTTT. The chain uses TRBV6-5 and TRBJ1-1, with D possibly being TRBD1 (5 bases). Germline CDR1 is MNHEY and CDR2 is SVGAGI. Trimming stripped 2 bases from V and 5 bases from J, with 12 bases between. This CDR3 is built from 14 residues.